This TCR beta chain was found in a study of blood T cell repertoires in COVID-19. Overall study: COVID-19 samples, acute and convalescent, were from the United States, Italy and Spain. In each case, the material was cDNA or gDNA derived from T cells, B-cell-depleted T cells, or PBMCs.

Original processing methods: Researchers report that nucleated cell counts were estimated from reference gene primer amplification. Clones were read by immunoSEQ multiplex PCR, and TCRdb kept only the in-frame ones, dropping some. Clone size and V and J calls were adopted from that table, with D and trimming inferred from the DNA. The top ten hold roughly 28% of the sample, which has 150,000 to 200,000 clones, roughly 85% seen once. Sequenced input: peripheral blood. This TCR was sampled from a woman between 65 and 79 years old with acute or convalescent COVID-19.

In DNA, the CDR3 is TGCGCCAGCAGCTTGGACCCAGGCTCCTATGGCTACACCTTC. Translated: CASSLDPGSYGYTF. The chain uses TRBV5-1 and TRBJ1-2; unclear D gene. The V end was cut by 0 bases, the J end by 4 bases, with 10 bases between. Germline V gene sequence: CDR1 SGHRS, CDR2 YFSETQ. CDR3 length: 14 amino acids.